The present TCR beta chain was sequenced within a study of cytomegalovirus exposure and HLA in healthy donors (dated by TCRdb to the late 2010s). Regarding the research as a whole: In an earlier analysis of 550 to 750 of the donors, 250 to 350 Gb of sequence data and some 120 million unique TCR beta sequences from 150 million to 200 million T cells were reported. A later analysis re-analyzed previously published TCR beta repertoires from 550 to 700 donors and added high-resolution HLA genotyping to study TCR occurrence patterns. An earlier analysis of about 600 of the donors used high-throughput TCR beta sequencing to judge whether each TCR beta V gene segment behaved as functional or pseudogenic. An early release that covered around 590 HLA-typed donors contained approximately 300 gigabases of sequencing data and about 93 million unique TCR sequences. The aim of the study was to test whether cataloging public T cell receptors could identify signatures of past pathogen exposure. Rather than using new phenotypic data, the later analysis identified candidate immune exposures from TCR beta sequences and from how often those sequences occurred across donors. In a later genetic analysis, genome-wide SNP genotypes for about 55% of the roughly 700 donors were used, and that subset was treated as a discovery cohort. The study used immunosequencing to profile the T cell repertoires of approximately 690 subjects and linked those repertoires to cytomegalovirus serostatus. HLA typing covered class I and class II loci at four-digit resolution. High-throughput TCR immunosequencing, statistical association of individual TCRs with disease status, and machine learning were combined to predict cytomegalovirus infection status. Of the 300 to 450 genotyped donors, approximately 83% fell in the genetic ancestry cluster associated with self-reported Caucasian donors. The number of donors typed differed by locus, with roughly 620-630 for A, B, C, DRB1 and DQB1, 522 for DQA1, about 610 for DPA1, and over 400 for DPB1. In addition to the first cohort of around 670 subjects, a separate validation cohort of approximately 130 different subjects was used. All discovery cohort repertoires had been generated on a single sequencing platform. Roughly five DR-DQ haplotypes were handled as single units for association and clustering because linkage in the cohort was strong. Among roughly 400 genotyped donors of the cohort, an average of approximately 200,000 unique TCR beta nucleotide sequences was sequenced per donor, of which roughly 17% were non-productive. Alongside the repertoire data, information on donor age, sex, ethnicity and CMV serostatus was compiled.

The junction shows trimming of 6 bases on V and 4 bases on J, and the gene matches do not reach 15 bases of it. The germline V gene (reference sequence) sets CDR1 to MNHEY and CDR2 to SMNVEV. The CDR3 sequence holds 17 residues, the cysteine and phenylalanine included. Of the read, only the CDR3 DNA is kept; its 51 bases are in frame from base 1. The cohort was made up of under 800 healthy bone marrow donors. At the time of sampling, all cohort members were nominally healthy, though unrecorded immune exposures were likely present. The donor was CMV seronegative and belonged to the group of around 350 seronegative cohort members. A peripheral blood sample was collected from each donor, and TCR beta sequencing was performed on peripheral blood mononuclear cells. The Qiagen DNeasy Blood Extraction Kit was used to extract genomic DNA from the blood cell samples. Receptors were amplified or captured by the immunoSEQ multiplex PCR assay. A mixture of 60 forward primers for TCR Vbeta segments and 13 reverse primers for TCR Jbeta segments was used in the multiplex PCR. The CDR3 region of rearranged TCR beta genes was amplified from genomic DNA with a multiplex PCR assay. The Illumina HiSeq System was used to sequence the amplified TCR beta libraries as 87-base-pair reads. As for how the authors treated the data: Across the 600 to 700 repertoires, a later analysis counted approximately 83 million unique TCR beta chains, some 11 million of which were shared by at least two donors. To remove PCR and sequencing errors, raw reads were error-corrected and collapsed into unique sequences using a nearest-neighbor algorithm that merged closely related sequences. To assign V, D and J gene segments, CDR3 sequences were aligned to IMGT reference sequences. For a sequence to be retained, at least a six-nucleotide match to both a V gene segment and a J gene segment was required. Rearrangements were called productive when the CDR3 lacked stop codons and stayed in frame with V and J; all others were non-productive. CDR3 was defined according to IMGT convention as the region running from the second conserved V-encoded cysteine to the conserved J-encoded phenylalanine. In an earlier analysis of roughly 580 of the donors, sequences lacking an unambiguous match to a single V gene segment were excluded. In an earlier analysis of 587 of the donors, V segments were called functional above 56.7% productive rearrangements and were called segregating when the between-donor standard deviation exceeded 5%. A statistical classification framework was built to diagnose cytomegalovirus status from the catalog of TCR beta chain sequences. In a later analysis, TCR nucleotide sequences were compared against IMGT/GENE-DB human TR gene sequences so that V and J genes could be assigned. Using the TCRdist pipeline, a later analysis assigned CDR3 sequences along with most-parsimonious VDJ recombination scenarios. A later analysis defined each TCR beta chain by its CDR3 amino acid sequence plus V-gene family, and excluded reads lacking a unique V-gene family. A later analysis removed several hundred highly shared, low-generation-probability nucleotide sequences to deal with suspected cross-contamination and a sequencing artifact. For each public chain, a later analysis derived a clonal expansion index from normalized ranks of inferred template counts within each repertoire. A later analysis computed generation probabilities with a VDJ recombination model fitted to out-of-frame rearrangements, and checked the results against IGoR. In a later analysis, hypergeometric tests were used to score TCR-TCR, TCR-HLA and TCR-CMV co-occurrence, with a repertoire-size bias correction applied to TCR pairs. A later analysis estimated false discovery rates by permuting HLA or CMV assignments 20 times. In a later analysis, co-occurring TCRs were grouped using DBSCAN, with TCRdist sequence similarity added in when clustering inside HLA-allele-positive subsets. For co-occurrence clustering, repertoires with fewer than 30,000 or more than 120,000 public chains were excluded, along with several repertoires with anomalous nucleotide sharing. Held by TCRdb, this immuneACCESS table contains in-frame sequences only and omits some clones. Under half of the omission traces to an unresolved V gene where checked; the cause of the rest is unknown. That table is the source of V, J and clone size, and D and trimming were worked out from the DNA. In all, the sample holds about 130,000 clones, and 60% to 80% of those were seen once. The ten largest make up 1.5% of the sample.

What the work shows at the level of the full study, not this receptor alone: In a later analysis, HLA-associated TCR beta chains were found to be more clonally expanded and to have lower generation probabilities than equally common non-associated chains. The only immune exposure information available for the cohort was CMV serostatus. Broadly in line with IMGT annotations, most TCR beta V segments showed up in productive rearrangements about 87% or about 30% of the time in an earlier analysis of approximately 600 of the donors. The sequencing pipeline was judged likely to have produced a cluster of highly shared sequence variants as a technical artifact. Across donors, most TCR sequences were observed very rarely, whereas some public TCRs were present in many individuals. Some IMGT-functional V segments, including TRBV6-2 and TRBV6-3, could not be told apart with the 87-base-pair reads, so those segments were excluded. Presence/absence analyses assumed roughly uniform sequencing depth across donors, an assumption that may not hold. In a later analysis, most CMV-associated TCR beta chains were found to appear HLA-restricted, with HLA associations seemingly driven largely by CMV exposure. This cohort had only TCR beta chains sequenced, and the lack of alpha or paired-chain data limited which features could be detected. The authors suggested that the approach could potentially be generalized to other disease states and immunological phenotypes. A further reported finding was that TCR beta sequences accurately predicted the HLA-A and HLA-B alleles for most subjects in the first cohort. Assigning TCR associations to individual alleles was difficult when HLA alleles, especially DR and DQ, strongly co-occurred. At a false discovery rate of 0.05, a later analysis linked under 20,000 TCR beta sequences to specific HLA alleles. According to a later analysis, parvovirus B19, influenza, CMV and Epstein-Barr virus appeared linked to several top co-occurrence clusters. In a later analysis, the rate of TCR association differed among HLA loci, with DRB1 alleles having the most associated TCRs and HLA-C alleles having the fewest. Because HLA typing was unavailable for some donors at each locus, only the typed subset was used in association tests. Because counts were too low, 15 to 20 rarely observed V segments, including chromosome 9 orphons, were excluded from the earlier analysis of several hundred of the donors. In the study, some 160 TCR beta chains were listed as associated with cytomegalovirus. An association between a missense DCLRE1C variant and V-gene and J-gene trimming of TCR beta chains was found in a later genetic analysis and replicated in an independent cohort. Correlated functional status among segregating V segments might reflect linkage disequilibrium, but an unknown experimental factor could not be ruled out. In vitro tests confirmed that a few of the cytomegalovirus-associated TCR beta chains recognize cytomegalovirus antigens. In both the original and validation cohorts, the classifier was reported to diagnose cytomegalovirus status with high specificity and sensitivity. In a later genetic analysis, fewer N-insertions in productive TCRs were reported among donors in an Asian-associated ancestry cluster than the roughly 700-donor mean.

This clone is a singleton in its sample. Its recognized antigen is unknown. No base quality information exists; no much larger clone differs at one position. The rearrangement combines TRBV27 with TRBJ1-5; 7 nucleotides in the junction match TRBD1. The sample comprised PBMCs. The sequence was obtained from a female donor in good health and CMV-seronegative. The DNA sequence is TGTGCCAGCAGCCATCTAGGGGACAGTTCTCTTAATCAGCCCCAGCATTTT. It codes for CASSHLGDSSLNQPQHF.